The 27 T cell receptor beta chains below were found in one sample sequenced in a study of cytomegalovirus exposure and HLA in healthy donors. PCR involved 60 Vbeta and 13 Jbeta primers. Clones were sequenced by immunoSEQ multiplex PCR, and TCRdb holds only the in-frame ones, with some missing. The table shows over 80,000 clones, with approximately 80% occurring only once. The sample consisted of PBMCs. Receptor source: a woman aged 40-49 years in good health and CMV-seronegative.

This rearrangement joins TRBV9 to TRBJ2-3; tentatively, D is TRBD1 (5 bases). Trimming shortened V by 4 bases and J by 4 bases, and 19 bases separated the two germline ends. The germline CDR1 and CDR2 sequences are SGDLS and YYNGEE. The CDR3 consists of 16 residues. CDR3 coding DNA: TGTGCCAGCAGCTCCCCAGGCAGGGCCCCTGCAGATACGCAGTATTTT. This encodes CASSSPGRAPADTQYF.

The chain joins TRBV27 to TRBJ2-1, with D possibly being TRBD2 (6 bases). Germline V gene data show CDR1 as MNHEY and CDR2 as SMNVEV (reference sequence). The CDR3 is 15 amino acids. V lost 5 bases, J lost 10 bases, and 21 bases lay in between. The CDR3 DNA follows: TGTGCCAGCAGTCTATTTGGGGGGTTAAAGGGGGAGCAGTTCTTC. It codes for CASSLFGGLKGEQFF.

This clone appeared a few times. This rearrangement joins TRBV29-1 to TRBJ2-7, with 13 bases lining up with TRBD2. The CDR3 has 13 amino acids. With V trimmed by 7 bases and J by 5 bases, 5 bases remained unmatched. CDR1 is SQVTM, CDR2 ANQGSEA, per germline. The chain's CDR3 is CSASLAGGHEQYF. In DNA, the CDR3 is TGCAGCGCCTCACTAGCGGGAGGGCACGAGCAGTACTTC.

The CDR3 bases are TGTGCCAGCAGTCAACTAGCGGGCTCCTACAATGAGCAGTTCTTC. Its translation: CASSQLAGSYNEQFF. The gene calls are TRBV6-5 and TRBJ2-1; the match to TRBD2 covers 9 bases. The CDR3 has 15 residues. CDR1 is MNHEY, CDR2 SVGAGI, per germline. Trimming removed 5 bases from V and 0 bases from J; junction bases left unmatched: 2.

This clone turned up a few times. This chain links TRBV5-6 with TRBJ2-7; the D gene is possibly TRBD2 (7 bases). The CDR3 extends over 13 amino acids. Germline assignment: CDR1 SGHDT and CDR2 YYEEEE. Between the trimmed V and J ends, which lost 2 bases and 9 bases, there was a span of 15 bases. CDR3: CASSFHREGTQYF. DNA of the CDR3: TGTGCCAGCAGCTTCCACAGGGAGGGCACGCAGTACTTC.

This CDR3 is CAISAVGGQGLQFF. CDR3 in DNA: TGTGCCATCAGTGCTGTGGGTGGACAGGGTTTGCAATTCTTC. The chain links TRBV10-3 to TRBJ2-1; 8 bases match TRBD1. Germline CDR1 and CDR2: ENHRY and SYGVKD. With V trimmed by 4 bases and J by 16 bases, 15 bases remained unmatched. This CDR3 is 14 amino acids long.

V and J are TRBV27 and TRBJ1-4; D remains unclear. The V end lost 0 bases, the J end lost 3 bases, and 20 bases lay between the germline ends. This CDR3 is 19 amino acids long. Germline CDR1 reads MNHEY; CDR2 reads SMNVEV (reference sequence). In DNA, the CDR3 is TGTGCCAGCAGTTTATCGGGTAGATCCCCCGACTGGTCTAATGAAAAACTGTTTTTT. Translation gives CASSLSGRSPDWSNEKLFF.

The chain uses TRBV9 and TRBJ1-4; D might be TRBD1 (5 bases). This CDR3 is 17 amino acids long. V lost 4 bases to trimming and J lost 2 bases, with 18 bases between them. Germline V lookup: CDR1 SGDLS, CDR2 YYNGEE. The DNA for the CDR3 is TGTGCCAGCAGCCCCCGGCAGGGTGGGCGGACTAATGAAAAACTGTTTTTT. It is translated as CASSPRQGGRTNEKLFF.

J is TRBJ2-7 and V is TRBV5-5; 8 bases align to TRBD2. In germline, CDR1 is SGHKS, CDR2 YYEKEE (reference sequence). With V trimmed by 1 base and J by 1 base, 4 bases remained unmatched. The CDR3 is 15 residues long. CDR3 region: CASSLSSGRSYEQYF. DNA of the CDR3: TGTGCCAGCAGCTTGTCTAGCGGGCGTTCCTACGAGCAGTACTTC.

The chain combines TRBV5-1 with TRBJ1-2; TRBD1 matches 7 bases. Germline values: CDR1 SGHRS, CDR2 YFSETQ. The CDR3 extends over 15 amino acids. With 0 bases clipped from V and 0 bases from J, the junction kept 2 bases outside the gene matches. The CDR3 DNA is TGCGCCAGCAGCTTGGGGGGACAGACTAACTATGGCTACACCTTC. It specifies CASSLGGQTNYGYTF.

The CDR3 nucleotides read TGCGCCAGCAGCTTGGAAGACCCGGGGCAAGAGACCCAGTACTTC. Translation: CASSLEDPGQETQYF. This rearrangement joins TRBV5-1 to TRBJ2-5; possibly TRBD2 for D (5 bases). Germline loops: CDR1 SGHRS, CDR2 YFSETQ. V was trimmed by 0 bases and J by 2 bases, leaving 11 bases between them. CDR3 length: 15 amino acids.

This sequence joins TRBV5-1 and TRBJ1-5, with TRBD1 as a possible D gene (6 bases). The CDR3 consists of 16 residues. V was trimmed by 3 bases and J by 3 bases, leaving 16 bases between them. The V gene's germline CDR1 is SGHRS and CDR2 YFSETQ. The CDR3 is CASSWGPGGINQPQHF. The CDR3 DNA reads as TGCGCCAGCAGCTGGGGGCCTGGGGGAATCAATCAGCCCCAGCATTTT.

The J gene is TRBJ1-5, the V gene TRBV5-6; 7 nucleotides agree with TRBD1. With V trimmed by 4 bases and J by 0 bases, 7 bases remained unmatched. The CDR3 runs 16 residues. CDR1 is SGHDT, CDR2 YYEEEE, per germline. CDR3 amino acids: CASSPGTAYSNQPQHF. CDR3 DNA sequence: TGTGCCAGCAGCCCGGGGACAGCTTATAGCAATCAGCCCCAGCATTTT.

Written as DNA, the CDR3 is TGTGCCAGCAGCCCTTTCCCCCCGACTGAAGCTTTCTTT. It is translated as CASSPFPPTEAFF. The chain combines TRBV27 with TRBJ1-1; unclear D gene. V lost 6 bases, J lost 5 bases, and 13 bases lay in between. The CDR3 runs 13 residues. Germline CDR1 reads MNHEY; CDR2 reads SMNVEV (reference sequence).

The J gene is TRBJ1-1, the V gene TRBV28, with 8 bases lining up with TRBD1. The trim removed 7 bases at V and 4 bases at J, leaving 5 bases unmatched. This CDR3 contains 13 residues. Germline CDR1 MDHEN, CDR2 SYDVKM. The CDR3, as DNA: TGTGCCAGCACTCCGGACAGGGCCACTGAAGCTTTCTTT. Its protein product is CASTPDRATEAFF.

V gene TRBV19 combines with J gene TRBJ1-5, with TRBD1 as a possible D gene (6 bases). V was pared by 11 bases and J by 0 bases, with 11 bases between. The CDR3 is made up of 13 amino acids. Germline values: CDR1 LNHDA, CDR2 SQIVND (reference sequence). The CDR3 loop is CAVGQNSNQPQHF. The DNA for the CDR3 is TGTGCCGTAGGACAGAATAGCAATCAGCCCCAGCATTTT. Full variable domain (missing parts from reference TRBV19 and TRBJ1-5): DGGITQSPKYLFRKEGQNVTLSCEQNLNHDAMYWYRQDPGQGLRLIYYSQIVNDFQKGDIAEGYSVSREKKESFPLTVTSAQKNPTAFYLCAVGQNSNQPQHFGDGTRLSIL.

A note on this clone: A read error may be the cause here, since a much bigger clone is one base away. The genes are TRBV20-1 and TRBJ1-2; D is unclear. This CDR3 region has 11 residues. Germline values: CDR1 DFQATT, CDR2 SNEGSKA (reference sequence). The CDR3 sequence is CSAMEDYGYAF. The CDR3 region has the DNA TGCAGTGCTATGGAGGACTATGGCTACGCCTTC.

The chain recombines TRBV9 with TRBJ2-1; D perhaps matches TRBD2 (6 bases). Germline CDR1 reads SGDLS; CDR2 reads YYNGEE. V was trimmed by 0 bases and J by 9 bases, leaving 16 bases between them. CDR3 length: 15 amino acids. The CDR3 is CASSVALGGMSEQFF. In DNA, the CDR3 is TGTGCCAGCAGCGTAGCCTTAGGCGGGATGAGTGAGCAGTTCTTC.

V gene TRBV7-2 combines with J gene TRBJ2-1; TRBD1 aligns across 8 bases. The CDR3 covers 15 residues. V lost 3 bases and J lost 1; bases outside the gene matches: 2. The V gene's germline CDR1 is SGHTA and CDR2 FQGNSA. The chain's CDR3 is CASSLRTGSYNEQFF. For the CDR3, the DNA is TGTGCCAGCAGCTTGAGGACAGGGTCCTACAATGAGCAGTTCTTC.

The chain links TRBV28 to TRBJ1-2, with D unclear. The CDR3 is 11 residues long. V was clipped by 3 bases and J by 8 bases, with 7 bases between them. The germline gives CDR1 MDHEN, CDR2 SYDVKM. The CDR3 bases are TGTGCCAGCAGTTTTTTCGGGGGCTACACCTTC. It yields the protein CASSFFGGYTF.

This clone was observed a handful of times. CDR3: CASSGQGKWGYTF. The CDR3 DNA is TGTGCCAGCAGTGGACAGGGCAAATGGGGCTACACCTTC. The genes are TRBV28 and TRBJ1-2; TRBD1 agrees at 8 bases. Looked up from germline, CDR1 is MDHEN and CDR2 is SYDVKM. The CDR3 extends over 13 amino acids. V lost 5 bases to trimming and J lost 8 bases; unmatched junction nucleotides: 7.

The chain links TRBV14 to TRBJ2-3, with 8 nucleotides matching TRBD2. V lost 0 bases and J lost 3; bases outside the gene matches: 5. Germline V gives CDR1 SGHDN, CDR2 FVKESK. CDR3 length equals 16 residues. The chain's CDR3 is CASSQDLGGRTDTQYF. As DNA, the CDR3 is TGTGCCAGCAGCCAAGATCTGGGCGGGAGGACAGATACGCAGTATTTT.

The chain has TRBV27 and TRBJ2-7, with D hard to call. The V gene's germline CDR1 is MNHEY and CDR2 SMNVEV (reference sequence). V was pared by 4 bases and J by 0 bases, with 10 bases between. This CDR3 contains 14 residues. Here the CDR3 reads CASSSTRVSYEQYF. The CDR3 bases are TGTGCCAGCAGTTCGACACGCGTCTCCTACGAGCAGTACTTC.

Here the CDR3 reads CASSSTGTGRIYYGYTF. The CDR3 DNA reads as TGTGCCAGCAGTTCCACCGGGACAGGGAGAATCTACTATGGCTACACCTTC. The V call is TRBV28, the J call TRBJ1-2, with 9 bases aligning to TRBD1. Unmatched junction bases numbered 12, after V lost 4 bases and J lost 3 bases. Germline lookup yields CDR1 MDHEN and CDR2 SYDVKM. CDR3 length: 17 amino acids.

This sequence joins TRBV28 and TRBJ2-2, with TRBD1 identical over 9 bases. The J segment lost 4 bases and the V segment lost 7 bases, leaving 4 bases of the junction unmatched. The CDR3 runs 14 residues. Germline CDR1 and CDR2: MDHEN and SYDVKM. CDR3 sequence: CASTTGGITGELFF. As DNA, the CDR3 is TGTGCCAGCACGACAGGGGGTATCACCGGGGAGCTGTTTTTT.

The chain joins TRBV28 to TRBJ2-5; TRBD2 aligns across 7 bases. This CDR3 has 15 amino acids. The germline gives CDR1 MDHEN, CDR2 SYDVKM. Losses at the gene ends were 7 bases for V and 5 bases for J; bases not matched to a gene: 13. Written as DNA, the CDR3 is TGTGCCAGCACCTCTTTAAGCGGGATGGAGGAGACCCAGTACTTC. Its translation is CASTSLSGMEETQYF. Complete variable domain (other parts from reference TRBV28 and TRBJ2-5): DVKVTQSSRYLVKRTGEKVFLECVQDMDHENMFWYRQDPGLGLRLIYFSYDVKMKEKGDIPEGYSVSREKKERFSLILESASTNQTSMYLCASTSLSGMEETQYFGPGTRLLVL.

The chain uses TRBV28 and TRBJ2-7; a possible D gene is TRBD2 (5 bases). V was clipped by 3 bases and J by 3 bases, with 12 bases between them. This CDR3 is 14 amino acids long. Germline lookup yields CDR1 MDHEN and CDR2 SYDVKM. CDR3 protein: CASSLAGRGYEQYF. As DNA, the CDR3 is TGTGCCAGCAGTTTGGCCGGACGGGGCTACGAGCAGTACTTC.